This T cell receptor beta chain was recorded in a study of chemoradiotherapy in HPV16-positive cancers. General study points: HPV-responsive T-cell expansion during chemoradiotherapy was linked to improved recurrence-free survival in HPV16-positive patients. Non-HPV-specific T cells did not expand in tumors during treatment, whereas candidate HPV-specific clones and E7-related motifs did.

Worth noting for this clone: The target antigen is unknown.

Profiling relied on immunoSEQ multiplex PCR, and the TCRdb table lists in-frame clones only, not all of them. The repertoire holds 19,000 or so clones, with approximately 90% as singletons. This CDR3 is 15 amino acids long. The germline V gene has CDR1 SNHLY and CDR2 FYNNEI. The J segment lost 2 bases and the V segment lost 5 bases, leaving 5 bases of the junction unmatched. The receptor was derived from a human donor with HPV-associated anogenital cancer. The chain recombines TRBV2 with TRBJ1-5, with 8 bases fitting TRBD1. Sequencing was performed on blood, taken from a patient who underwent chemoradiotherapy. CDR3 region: CASSPDRAGNQPQHF. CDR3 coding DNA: TGTGCCAGCAGTCCGGACAGGGCAGGCAATCAGCCCCAGCATTTT.